What follows are 2 T cell receptor beta chains derived from one specimen sequenced in a study of vaccination and CD4 T cells after COVID-19. Their antigens remain unidentified. Cultured CD4+ T-cell DNA underwent Oncomine TCR Beta short-read sequencing. TCRdb re-called the PCR reads through MiXCR, storing one row per CDR3 protein. The sample yields thousands of distinct CDR3 sequences, roughly 61% seen once. Stated treatment: roughly 10-day PBMC culture with coronavirus spike peptide pools or control peptides (ViraFEST assay). During the years 2011-2018, before the COVID-19 pandemic, the unexposed donor's CD4+ T cells were collected. Sequencing was performed on CD4+ T cells from blood, cultured in vitro. The receptor set was obtained from a human donor in good health.

The V call is TRBV7-9, the J call TRBJ2-5; D possibly corresponds to TRBD2 (5 bases). Germline loops: CDR1 SEHNR, CDR2 FQNEAQ (reference sequence). The CDR3 contains 16 residues. The V end lost 4 bases, the J end lost 4 bases, and 19 bases lay between the germline ends. CDR3 sequence: CASSSTAGSKGETQYF. Here the CDR3 DNA reads TGTGCCAGCAGCTCGACCGCGGGCTCTAAGGGAGAGACCCAGTACTTC.

The rearrangement joins TRBV12-3 or TRBV12-4 to TRBJ1-2; D not certain. V was trimmed by 5 bases and J by 7 bases, leaving 14 bases between them. The CDR3 contains 13 residues. In DNA, the CDR3 is TGTGCCAGCAGTCACCGAAGGTTAGGTGGCTACACCTTC. Residues: CASSHRRLGGYTF.